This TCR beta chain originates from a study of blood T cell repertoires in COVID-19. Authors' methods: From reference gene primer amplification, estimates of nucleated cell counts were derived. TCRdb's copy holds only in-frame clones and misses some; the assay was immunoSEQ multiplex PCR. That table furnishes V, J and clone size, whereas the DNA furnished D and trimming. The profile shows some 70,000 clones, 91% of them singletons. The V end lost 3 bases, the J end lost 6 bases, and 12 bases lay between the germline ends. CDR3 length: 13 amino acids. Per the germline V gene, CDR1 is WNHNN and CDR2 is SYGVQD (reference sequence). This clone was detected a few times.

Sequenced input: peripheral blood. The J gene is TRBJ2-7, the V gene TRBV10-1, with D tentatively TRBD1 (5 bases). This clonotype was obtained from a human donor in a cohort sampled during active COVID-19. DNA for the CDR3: TGCGCCAGCAGTGAAGAGGCAGGGTTCGAGCAGTACTTC. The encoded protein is CASSEEAGFEQYF.